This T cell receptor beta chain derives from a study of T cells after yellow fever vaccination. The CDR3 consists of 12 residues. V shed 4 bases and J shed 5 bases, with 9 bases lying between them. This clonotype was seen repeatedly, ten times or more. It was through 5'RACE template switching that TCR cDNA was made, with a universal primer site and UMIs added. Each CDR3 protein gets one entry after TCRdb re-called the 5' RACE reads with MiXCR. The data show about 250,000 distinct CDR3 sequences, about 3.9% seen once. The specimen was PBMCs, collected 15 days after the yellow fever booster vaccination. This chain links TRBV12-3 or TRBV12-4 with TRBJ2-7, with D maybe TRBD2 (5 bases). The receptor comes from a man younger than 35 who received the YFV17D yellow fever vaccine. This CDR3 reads CASSSGGDEQYF. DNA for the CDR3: TGTGCCAGCAGTTCCGGAGGAGACGAGCAGTACTTC.